This T cell receptor (beta chain) was captured in a study of T cells in Graves' hyperthyroidism and ophthalmopathy. As to this clonotype: Antigen specificity is unknown.

Findings and limits, study-wide: Peripheral blood also featured most of the thyroid clonotypes expanded above 0.001.

CDR1 and CDR2 (germline): MGHRA, YSYEKL. Germline trimming cut 0 bases from V and 3 bases from J; bases unmatched to any gene: 13. The length of the CDR3 is 18 residues. RNA transcripts gave rise to amplified TCR beta CDR3 regions. HTBI primers were the set used in a first-round RT-PCR of the TCR CDR3. TCRdb passed the multiplex PCR reads through MiXCR, listing each CDR3 protein once. Among approximately 610,000 distinct CDR3 sequences listed, over 15% were seen once. The sample was blood. This clonotype originated in a woman between 18 and 30 years old with Graves' hyperthyroidism. V usage is TRBV4-1 and J usage is TRBJ1-2; 7 bases align to TRBD1. The CDR3 DNA follows: TGCGCCAGCAGCCAAGAGGGGCCAGGGGGAACTAGGGACTATGGCTACACCTTC. Translated: CASSQEGPGGTRDYGYTF.